This T cell receptor (beta chain) was obtained from a study of human T cells and chemical hapten exposure. The CDR3 extends over 13 amino acids. V lost 8 bases and J 4 bases, leaving 14 bases between the germline ends. Germline V lookup: CDR1 ENHRY, CDR2 SYGVKD. Time point specified: patch test 2, 6 weeks after DPC sensitization. Described treatment: therapeutic diphenylcyclopropenone sensitization with weekly scalp DPC. Drawing of blood took place ahead of applying each patch test. TCRdb reanalysed the RACE reads using MiXCR and keeps one entry per CDR3 protein. The data show some 88,000 distinct CDR3 sequences, approximately 11% seen once.

This clonotype was obtained from a man aged 35 to 55 with alopecia areata. Some clones in this sample may be carry-over from other donors' samples. The chain uses TRBV10-3 and TRBJ2-5, with D maybe TRBD2 (6 bases). Sample: whole blood, taken in connection with sensitization to the hapten diphenylcyclopropenone (DPC). In nucleotides, the CDR3 is TGTGCCATCCCGGAGAGACTAGGAGAGACCCAGTACTTC. Amino acid sequence: CAIPERLGETQYF.